This is a list of T cell receptor beta chains from one sample in a study of CD8+ T cells in alopecia areata. The table came from immunoSEQ multiplex PCR; TCRdb's copy has only in-frame clones and leaves some out. The data hold around 200,000 clones, with 45% to 65% observed a single time. The specimen was CD4+ T cells sorted from blood, collected at week 4, from a patient treated with tofacitinib. Receptor source: a human donor with alopecia areata. CDR3s include the opening cysteine and the closing phenylalanine or tryptophan. The D gene is left open where the match is weak. Clone size appears in some rows only: once, few, many, or a class for an expanded clone.

len: 19; abundance: -; j_gene: TRBJ2-1; v_gene: TRBV30; d_gene: -; CDR3nt: TGTGCCTGGAGTGTAAATCCGGGTAGGGTAGGGACCCCGAGGAATGAGCAGTTCTTC; CDR3aa: CAWSVNPGRVGTPRNEQFF
len: 18; abundance: once; j_gene: TRBJ2-7; v_gene: TRBV10-3; d_gene: TRBD1; CDR3nt: TGTGCCATCAGTGTATCGGGGACAGGCTTGGGAGTGGGGTACGAGCAGTACTTC; CDR3aa: CAISVSGTGLGVGYEQYF
len: 14; abundance: few; j_gene: TRBJ2-7; v_gene: TRBV5-1; d_gene: -; CDR3nt: TGCGCCAGCAGCTTGGGCCAGGGGATCTACGAGCAGTACTTC; CDR3aa: CASSLGQGIYEQYF
len: 16; abundance: -; j_gene: TRBJ1-1; v_gene: TRBV29-1; d_gene: -; CDR3nt: TGCAGCGTTGAATTGAGATGGGAATCGGGGAACACTGAAGCTTTCTTT; CDR3aa: CSVELRWESGNTEAFF
len: 13; abundance: -; j_gene: TRBJ1-1; v_gene: TRBV5-1; d_gene: -; CDR3nt: TGCGCCAGCAGCCCTCAGGGGAACACTGAAGCTTTCTTT; CDR3aa: CASSPQGNTEAFF
len: 15; abundance: -; j_gene: TRBJ2-4; v_gene: TRBV7-9; d_gene: -; CDR3nt: TGTGCCAGCAGCTTCTCCGGAATAGCCAAAAACATTCAGTACTTC; CDR3aa: CASSFSGIAKNIQYF
len: 14; abundance: -; j_gene: TRBJ2-5; v_gene: TRBV11-2; d_gene: -; CDR3nt: TGTGCCAGCAGCTTAGCGGACCTGTCGGAGACCCAGTACTTC; CDR3aa: CASSLADLSETQYF
len: 13; abundance: -; j_gene: TRBJ2-2; v_gene: TRBV29-1; d_gene: TRBD2; CDR3nt: TGCAGCGTTCGGACTAGCGGGACCGGGGAGCTGTTTTTT; CDR3aa: CSVRTSGTGELFF
len: 13; abundance: -; j_gene: TRBJ1-1; v_gene: TRBV28; d_gene: -; CDR3nt: TGTGCCAGCGGTGGGGGGCGAGCTGATGAAGCTTTCTTT; CDR3aa: CASGGGRADEAFF
len: 12; abundance: few; j_gene: TRBJ1-2; v_gene: TRBV2; d_gene: -; CDR3nt: TGTGCCAGCAGTGGCAGTAACTATGGCTACACCTTC; CDR3aa: CASSGSNYGYTF
len: 14; abundance: -; j_gene: TRBJ2-7; v_gene: TRBV5-1; d_gene: -; CDR3nt: TGCGCCAGCAGCTTGATTACAGGGGCGGGAGAGCAGTACTTC; CDR3aa: CASSLITGAGEQYF
len: 18; abundance: few; j_gene: TRBJ1-3; v_gene: TRBV9; d_gene: -; CDR3nt: TGTGCCAGCAGCGCGGGGCTGGGAGTTCGCGCGGGTGGAAACACCATATATTTT; CDR3aa: CASSAGLGVRAGGNTIYF
len: 16; abundance: -; j_gene: TRBJ2-1; v_gene: TRBV4-1; d_gene: TRBD2; CDR3nt: TGCGCCAGCAGCCAACGACTAGCGGGAGGGCGAGATGAGCAGTTCTTC; CDR3aa: CASSQRLAGGRDEQFF
len: 11; abundance: few; j_gene: TRBJ2-5; v_gene: TRBV20-1; d_gene: TRBD1; CDR3nt: TGCAGTTCGGGACAGCAAGAGACCCAGTACTTC; CDR3aa: CSSGQQETQYF
len: 16; abundance: -; j_gene: TRBJ2-2; v_gene: TRBV6-6; d_gene: TRBD2; CDR3nt: TGTGCCAGCAAGCGGGAGGGCCGGGGGAACACCGGGGAGCTGTTTTTT; CDR3aa: CASKREGRGNTGELFF
len: 15; abundance: -; j_gene: TRBJ2-6; v_gene: TRBV6-5; d_gene: -; CDR3nt: TGTGCCAGCAGAACAGGCTTCTCTGGGGCCAACGTCCTGACTTTC; CDR3aa: CASRTGFSGANVLTF
len: 14; abundance: -; j_gene: TRBJ1-2; v_gene: TRBV28; d_gene: TRBD1; CDR3nt: TGTGCCAGCAGTGTCGACAGGGGGCGAGGAGGCTACACCTTC; CDR3aa: CASSVDRGRGGYTF